The clone carrying this TCR beta chain was recorded once. The data are from a study of blood T cell repertoires in COVID-19. Study summary: Sites in the United States, Italy and Spain provided acute and convalescent COVID-19 samples. T cells, B-cell-depleted T cells, or PBMCs provided the cDNA or gDNA that served as material.

In the original processing: Reference gene primer amplification in the assay estimated nucleated cell counts. Produced via immunoSEQ multiplex PCR; TCRdb's table is partial and in-frame only. V and J calls and clone size come straight from that table; D and trimming were deduced from the DNA. The table has 30,000 or so clones, 70% to 90% seen once. The length of the CDR3 is 18 residues. CDR1 MNHEY and CDR2 SMNVEV come from the germline V gene (reference sequence). Trimming at V came to 1 base and at J to 6 bases, leaving 13 bases not matched to a gene. The rearrangement joins TRBV27 to TRBJ1-2; 11 nucleotides match TRBD1. The sequence came from a man at least 80 years old with active COVID-19. The source material was peripheral blood. The CDR3 region is CASSLFPGQGAPSDGYTF. The CDR3 nucleotides are TGTGCCAGCAGTTTATTCCCCGGACAGGGGGCGCCATCGGATGGCTACACCTTC.